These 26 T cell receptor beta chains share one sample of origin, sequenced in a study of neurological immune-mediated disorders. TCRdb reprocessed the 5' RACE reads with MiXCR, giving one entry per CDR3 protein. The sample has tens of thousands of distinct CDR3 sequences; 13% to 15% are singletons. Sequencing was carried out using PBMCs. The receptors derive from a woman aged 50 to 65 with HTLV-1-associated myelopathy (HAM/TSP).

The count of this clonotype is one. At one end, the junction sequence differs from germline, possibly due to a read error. This CDR3 reads CTSSYGRFYEQYF. The CDR3 coding sequence is TGTACCAGCAGTTACGGCAGATTCTATGAGCAGTACTTC. The V call is TRBV6-5, the J call TRBJ2-7; D gene uncertain. CDR3 length equals 13 residues. Germline V gene lookup returns CDR1 MNHEY and CDR2 SVGAGI.

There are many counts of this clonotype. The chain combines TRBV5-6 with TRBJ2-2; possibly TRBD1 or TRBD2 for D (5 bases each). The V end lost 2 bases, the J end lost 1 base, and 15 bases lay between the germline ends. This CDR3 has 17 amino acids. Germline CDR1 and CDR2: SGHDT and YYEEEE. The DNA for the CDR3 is TGTGCCAGCAGCTTTCCCGGGGCAGAGTGGAACACCGGGGAGCTGTTTTTT. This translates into CASSFPGAEWNTGELFF.

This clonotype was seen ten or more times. The CDR3 sequence: CASSLSPNQPQHF. The CDR3 DNA reads as TGCGCCAGCAGCTTGTCTCCAAATCAGCCCCAGCATTTT. The chain recombines TRBV5-1 with TRBJ1-5; D gene uncertain. CDR1 and CDR2 (germline): SGHRS, YFSETQ. This CDR3 has 13 residues. The V end lost 1 base, the J end lost 4 bases, and 6 bases lay between the germline ends.

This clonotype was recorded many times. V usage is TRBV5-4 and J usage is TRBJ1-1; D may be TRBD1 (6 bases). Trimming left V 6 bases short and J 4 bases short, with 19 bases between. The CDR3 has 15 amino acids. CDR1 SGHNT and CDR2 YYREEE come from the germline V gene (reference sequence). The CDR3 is CASTPAPGDSTEAFF. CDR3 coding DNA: TGTGCCAGCACCCCTGCCCCAGGGGATAGCACTGAAGCTTTCTTT.

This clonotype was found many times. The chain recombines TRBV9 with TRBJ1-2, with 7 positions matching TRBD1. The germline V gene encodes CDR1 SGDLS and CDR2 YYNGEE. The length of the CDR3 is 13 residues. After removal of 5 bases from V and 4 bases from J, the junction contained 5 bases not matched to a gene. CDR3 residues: CASSRQGSYGYTF. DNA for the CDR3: TGTGCCAGCAGTAGACAGGGATCCTATGGCTACACCTTC.

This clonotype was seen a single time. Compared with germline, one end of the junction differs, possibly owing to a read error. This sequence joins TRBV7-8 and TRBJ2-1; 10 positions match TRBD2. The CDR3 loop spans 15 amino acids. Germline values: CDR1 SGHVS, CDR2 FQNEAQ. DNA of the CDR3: TGTGCCAGCAGCACGAGCGGGGGGGCTGCCAATGCGCAGTTCTTC. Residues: CASSTSGGAANAQFF. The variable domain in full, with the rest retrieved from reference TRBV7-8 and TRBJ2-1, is GAGVSQSPRYKVAKRGQDVALRCDPISGHVSLFWYQQALGQGPEFLTYFQNEAQLDKSGLPSDRFFAERPEGSVSTLKIQRTQQEDSAVYLCASSTSGGAANAQFFGPGTRLTVL.

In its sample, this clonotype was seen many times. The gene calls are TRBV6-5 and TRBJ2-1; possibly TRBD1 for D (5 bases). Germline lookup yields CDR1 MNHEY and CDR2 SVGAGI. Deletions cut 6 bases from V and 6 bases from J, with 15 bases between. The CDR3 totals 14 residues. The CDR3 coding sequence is TGTGCCAGCAGGTCCCCAGGGTACCTCAATGAGCAGTTCTTC. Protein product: CASRSPGYLNEQFF.

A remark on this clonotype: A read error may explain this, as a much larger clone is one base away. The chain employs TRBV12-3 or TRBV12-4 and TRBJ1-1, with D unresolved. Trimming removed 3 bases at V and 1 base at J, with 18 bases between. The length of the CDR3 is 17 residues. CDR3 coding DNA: TGTGCCAGCAGTTTGTTCACACCACACGGGAGGAACACTGAAGCTTTCTTT. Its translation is CASSLFTPHGRNTEAFF.

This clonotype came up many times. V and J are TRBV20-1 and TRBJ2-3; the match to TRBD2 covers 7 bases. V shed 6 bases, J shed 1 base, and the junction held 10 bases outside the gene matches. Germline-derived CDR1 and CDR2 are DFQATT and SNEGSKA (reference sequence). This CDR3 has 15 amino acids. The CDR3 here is CSALGGGLGTDTQYF. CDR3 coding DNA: TGCAGTGCCCTTGGGGGGGGACTGGGCACAGATACGCAGTATTTT.

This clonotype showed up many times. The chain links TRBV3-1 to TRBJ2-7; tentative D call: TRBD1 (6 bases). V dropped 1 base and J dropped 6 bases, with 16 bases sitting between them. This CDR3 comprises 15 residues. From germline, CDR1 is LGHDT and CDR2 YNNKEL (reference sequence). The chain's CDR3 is CASSQGAGVTIEQYF. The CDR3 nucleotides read TGTGCCAGCAGCCAAGGGGCAGGGGTAACCATCGAGCAGTACTTC.

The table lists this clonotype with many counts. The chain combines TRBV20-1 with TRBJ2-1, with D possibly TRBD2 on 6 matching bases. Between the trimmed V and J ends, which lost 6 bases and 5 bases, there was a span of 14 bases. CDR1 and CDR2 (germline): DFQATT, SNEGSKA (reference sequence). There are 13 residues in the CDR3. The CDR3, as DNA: TGCAGTGCGGGGACTGTGGGGAACAATGAGCAGTTCTTC. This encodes CSAGTVGNNEQFF.

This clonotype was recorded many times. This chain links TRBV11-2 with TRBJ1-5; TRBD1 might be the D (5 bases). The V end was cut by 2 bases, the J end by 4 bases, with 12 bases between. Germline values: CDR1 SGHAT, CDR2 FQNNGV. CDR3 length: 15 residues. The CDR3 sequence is CASSLNDGGNQPQHF. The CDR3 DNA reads TGTGCCAGCAGCTTAAACGATGGGGGAAATCAGCCCCAGCATTTT.

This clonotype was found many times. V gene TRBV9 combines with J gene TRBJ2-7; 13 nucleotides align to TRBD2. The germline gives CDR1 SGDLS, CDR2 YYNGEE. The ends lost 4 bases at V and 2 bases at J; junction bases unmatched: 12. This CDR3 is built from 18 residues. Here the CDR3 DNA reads TGTGCCAGCAGCATACGGACTAGCGGGGGAGACCGGCCCTACGAGCAGTACGTC. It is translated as CASSIRTSGGDRPYEQYV.

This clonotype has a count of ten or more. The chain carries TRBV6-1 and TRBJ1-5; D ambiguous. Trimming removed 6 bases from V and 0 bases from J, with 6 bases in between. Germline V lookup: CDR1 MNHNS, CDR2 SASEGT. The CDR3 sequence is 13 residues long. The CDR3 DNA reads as TGTGCCAGCAGGACTAATAGCAATCAGCCCCAGCATTTT. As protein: CASRTNSNQPQHF.

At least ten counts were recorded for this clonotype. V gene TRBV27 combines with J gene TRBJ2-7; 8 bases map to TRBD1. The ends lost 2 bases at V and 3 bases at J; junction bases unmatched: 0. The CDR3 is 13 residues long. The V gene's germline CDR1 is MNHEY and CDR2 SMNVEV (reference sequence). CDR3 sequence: CASSLGTGYEQYV. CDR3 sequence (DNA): TGTGCCAGCAGTTTAGGGACAGGCTACGAGCAGTACGTC.

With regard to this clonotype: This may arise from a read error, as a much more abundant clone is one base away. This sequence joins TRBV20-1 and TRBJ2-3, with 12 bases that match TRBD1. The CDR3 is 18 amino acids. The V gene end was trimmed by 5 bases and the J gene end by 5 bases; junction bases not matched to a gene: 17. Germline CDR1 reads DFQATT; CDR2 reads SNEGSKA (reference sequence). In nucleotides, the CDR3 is TGCAGTGCTCCCGGGTTGGGACAGGGGGCGCGGGGCAAAGATACGCAGTATTTT. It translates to CSAPGLGQGARGKDTQYF.

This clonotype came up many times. The CDR3 sequence is CASSLAASYEQYF. The DNA for the CDR3 is TGTGCCAGCAGCTTAGCGGCTAGCTACGAGCAGTACTTC. The chain carries TRBV7-2 and TRBJ2-7; unclear D gene. The germline gives CDR1 SGHTA, CDR2 FQGNSA. The germline V and J ends were trimmed by 0 bases and 3 bases, with 6 bases remaining between them. The CDR3 length is 13 residues.

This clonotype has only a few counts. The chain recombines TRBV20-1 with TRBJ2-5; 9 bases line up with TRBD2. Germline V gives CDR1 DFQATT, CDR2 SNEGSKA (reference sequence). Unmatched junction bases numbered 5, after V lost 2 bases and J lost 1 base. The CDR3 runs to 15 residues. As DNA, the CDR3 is TGCAGTGCTAGATCCGGCGGGGGGGTCCAAGAGACCCAGTACTTC. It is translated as CSARSGGGVQETQYF.

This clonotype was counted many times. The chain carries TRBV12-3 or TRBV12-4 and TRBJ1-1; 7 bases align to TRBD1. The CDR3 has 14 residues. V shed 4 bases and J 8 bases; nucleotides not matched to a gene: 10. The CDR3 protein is CASSSTGPGSEAFF. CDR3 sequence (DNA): TGTGCCAGCAGTTCGACAGGGCCCGGGTCGGAAGCTTTCTTT.

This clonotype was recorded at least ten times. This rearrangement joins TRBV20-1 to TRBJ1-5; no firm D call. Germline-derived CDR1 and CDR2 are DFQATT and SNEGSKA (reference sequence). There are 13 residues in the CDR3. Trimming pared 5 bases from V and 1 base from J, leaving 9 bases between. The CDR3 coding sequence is TGCAGTGCTGGCGGGTTGAGCAATCAGCCCCAGCATTTT. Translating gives CSAGGLSNQPQHF.

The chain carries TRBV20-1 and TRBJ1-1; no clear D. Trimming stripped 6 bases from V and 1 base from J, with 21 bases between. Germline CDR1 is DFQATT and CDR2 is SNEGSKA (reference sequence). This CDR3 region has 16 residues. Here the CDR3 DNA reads TGCAGTGCGCCCCTGCCAGGCAGGTCTCGGAACACTGAAGCTTTCTTT. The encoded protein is CSAPLPGRSRNTEAFF.

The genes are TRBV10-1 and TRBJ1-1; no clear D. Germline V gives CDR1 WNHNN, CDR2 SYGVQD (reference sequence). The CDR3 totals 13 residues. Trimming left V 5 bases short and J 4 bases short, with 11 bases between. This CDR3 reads CASSKGLGTEAFF. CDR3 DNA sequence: TGCGCCAGCAGTAAGGGATTGGGCACTGAAGCTTTCTTT.

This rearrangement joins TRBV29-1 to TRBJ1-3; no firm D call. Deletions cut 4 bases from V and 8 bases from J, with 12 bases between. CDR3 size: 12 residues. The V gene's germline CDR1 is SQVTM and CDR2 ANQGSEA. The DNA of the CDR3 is TGCAGCGTTGTCGGCGAGGTAGACACCATATATTTT. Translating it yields CSVVGEVDTIYF.

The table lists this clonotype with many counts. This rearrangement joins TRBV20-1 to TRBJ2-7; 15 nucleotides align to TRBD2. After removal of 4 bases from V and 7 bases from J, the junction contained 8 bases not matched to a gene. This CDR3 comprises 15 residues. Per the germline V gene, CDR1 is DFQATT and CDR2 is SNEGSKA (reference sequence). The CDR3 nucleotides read TGCAGTGCTACCCGGACTAGCGGGGGGGCACGAGAGCAGTACGTC. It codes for CSATRTSGGAREQYV.

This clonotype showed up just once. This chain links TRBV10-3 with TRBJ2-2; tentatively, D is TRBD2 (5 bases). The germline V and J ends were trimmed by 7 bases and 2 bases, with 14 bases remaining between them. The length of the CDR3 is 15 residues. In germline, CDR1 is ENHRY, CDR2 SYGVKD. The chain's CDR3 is CAINPGNTNTGELFF. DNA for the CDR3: TGTGCCATCAACCCCGGGAATACTAACACCGGGGAGCTGTTTTTT.

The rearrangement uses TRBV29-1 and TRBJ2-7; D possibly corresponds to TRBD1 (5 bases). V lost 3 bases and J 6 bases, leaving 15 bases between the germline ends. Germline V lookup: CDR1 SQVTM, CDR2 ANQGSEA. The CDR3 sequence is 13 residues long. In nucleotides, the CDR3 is TGCAGCGTTGAGGCCAGGGTCGGTAGCGAGCAGTACTTC. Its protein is CSVEARVGSEQYF.